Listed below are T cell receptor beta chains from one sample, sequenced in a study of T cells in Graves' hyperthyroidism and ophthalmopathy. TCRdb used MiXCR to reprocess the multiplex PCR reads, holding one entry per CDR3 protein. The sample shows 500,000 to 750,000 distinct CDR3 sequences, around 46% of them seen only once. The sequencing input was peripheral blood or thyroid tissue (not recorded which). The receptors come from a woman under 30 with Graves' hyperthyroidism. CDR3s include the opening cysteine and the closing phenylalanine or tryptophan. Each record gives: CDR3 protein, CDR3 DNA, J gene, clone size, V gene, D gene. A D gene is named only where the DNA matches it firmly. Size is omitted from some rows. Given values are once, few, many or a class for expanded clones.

cdr3_aa: CASSLTGGYQETQYF
cdr3_nt: TGTGCCAGCAGCTTAACAGGGGGGTACCAAGAGACCCAGTACTTC
j_call: TRBJ2-5
clone_size: once
v_call: TRBV7-2
d_call: TRBD1

cdr3_aa: CASGPKDRVDPEAFF
cdr3_nt: TGTGCTAGTGGTCCAAAGGACAGGGTTGACCCTGAAGCTTTCTTT
j_call: TRBJ1-1
clone_size: many
v_call: TRBV12-5
d_call: TRBD1

cdr3_aa: CASSFTAGPSTEAFF
cdr3_nt: TGTGCCAGCAGCTTTACTGCCGGACCCAGCACTGAAGCTTTCTTT
j_call: TRBJ1-1
clone_size: .
v_call: TRBV7-2
d_call: .

cdr3_aa: CAMGGGGNTNAQYF
cdr3_nt: TGTGCCATGGGAGGAGGCGGGAATACCAATGCGCAGTACTTC
j_call: TRBJ2-7
clone_size: .
v_call: TRBV10-3
d_call: .

cdr3_aa: CAISEPTGGKRVLNYGYTF
cdr3_nt: TGTGCCATCAGTGAGCCGACAGGGGGGAAAAGAGTTTTGAACTATGGCTACACCTTC
j_call: TRBJ1-2
clone_size: many
v_call: TRBV10-3
d_call: TRBD1

cdr3_aa: CATSDPPDRSGANVLTF
cdr3_nt: TGTGCCACCAGTGATCCCCCGGACAGGTCCGGGGCCAACGTCCTGACTTTC
j_call: TRBJ2-6
clone_size: .
v_call: TRBV24-1
d_call: TRBD1

cdr3_aa: CASSSTGGRTDDQPQYF
cdr3_nt: TGTGCCAGCAGCTCCACCGGAGGGCGGACGGATGATCAGCCCCAGTACTTC
j_call: TRBJ2-5
clone_size: once
v_call: TRBV5-7
d_call: .

cdr3_aa: CASSAAPRGQNNEKLFF
cdr3_nt: TGTGCCAGCAGTGCGGCTCCCCGGGGACAGAATAATGAAAAACTGTTTTTT
j_call: TRBJ1-4
clone_size: once
v_call: TRBV25-1
d_call: TRBD1

cdr3_aa: CASSSPGQGLSPLHF
cdr3_nt: TGTGCCAGCAGTTCCCCGGGACAGGGGTTGTCACCCCTCCACTTT
j_call: TRBJ1-6
clone_size: .
v_call: TRBV2
d_call: TRBD1

cdr3_aa: CASKTGSDEKLFF
cdr3_nt: TGTGCCAGCAAGACAGGGAGTGATGAAAAACTGTTTTTT
j_call: TRBJ1-4
clone_size: many
v_call: TRBV2
d_call: TRBD1